These 14 T cell receptor beta chains originate from one sample sequenced in a study of blood T cell repertoires in COVID-19. Here immunoSEQ multiplex PCR was the method, and the copy in TCRdb shows in-frame clones only, minus some. This sample has about 490,000 clones, with around 85% found just once. Sequenced sample: peripheral blood. The source is a human donor in a cohort sampled during active COVID-19.

The chain combines TRBV19 with TRBJ2-2; 11 bases agree with TRBD1. The V segment lost 4 bases and the J segment 3 bases; nucleotides outside the gene matches: 4. The CDR3 spans 16 residues. The germline V gene encodes CDR1 LNHDA and CDR2 SQIVND (reference sequence). The CDR3 bases are TGTGCCAGTAGTAGGCTGGGACAGGGGGACACCGGGGAGCTGTTTTTT. It yields the protein CASSRLGQGDTGELFF.

The chain combines TRBV30 with TRBJ1-3; 8 bases line up with TRBD1. The V segment lost 0 bases and the J segment 4 bases; nucleotides outside the gene matches: 5. The CDR3 covers 15 residues. The germline CDR1 and CDR2 sequences are GTSNPN and SVGIG (reference sequence). The CDR3: CAWSVLTGVGNTIYF. CDR3 sequence (DNA): TGTGCCTGGAGTGTACTGACAGGGGTGGGAAACACCATATATTTT.

This clone was counted a single time. The chain carries TRBV19 and TRBJ2-2, with a tentative D call TRBD1 (6 bases). CDR3 length: 17 amino acids. CDR1 is LNHDA and CDR2 is SQIVND in the germline V gene (reference sequence). V was shortened by 7 bases and J by 0 bases, with 18 bases between the two germline ends. CDR3 loop: CASTSIRTVPNTGELFF. The CDR3 DNA is TGTGCCAGTACCTCGATCAGGACAGTCCCGAACACCGGGGAGCTGTTTTTT.

The V call is TRBV4-2, the J call TRBJ2-1; D is unresolved. CDR3 length equals 17 residues. Germline V gene data show CDR1 as LGHNA and CDR2 as YNFKEQ. The V end was cut by 0 bases, the J end by 0 bases, with 12 bases between. The CDR3 DNA follows: TGTGCCAGCAGCCAAGATCTATTTGTAAGCTCCTACAATGAGCAGTTCTTC. It specifies CASSQDLFVSSYNEQFF.

This clone showed up just a few times. V gene TRBV7-9 combines with J gene TRBJ1-1, with unresolved D. This CDR3 spans 12 amino acids. Germline lookup yields CDR1 SEHNR and CDR2 FQNEAQ (reference sequence). Trimming stripped 8 bases from V and 0 bases from J, with 7 bases between. CDR3 bases: TGTGCCAGCTTGGGCATGAACACTGAAGCTTTCTTT. It translates to CASLGMNTEAFF.

The chain joins TRBV2 to TRBJ2-7; 10 bases are shared with TRBD2. J lost 4 bases, V lost 10 bases, and 4 bases had no gene match. The CDR3 length is 12 residues. Germline CDR1 and CDR2: SNHLY and FYNNEI. The CDR3 reads CAILAGDYEQYF. The CDR3 DNA sequence: TGTGCCATTCTAGCGGGAGATTACGAGCAGTACTTC.

DNA of the CDR3: TGTGCCAGCAGCCAATGGGACACCGGCTCTGGGGCCAACGTCCTGACTTTC. It encodes CASSQWDTGSGANVLTF. The V and J genes are TRBV3-1 (or the pseudogene TRBV3-2) and TRBJ2-6, with D possibly TRBD1 on 6 matching bases. The CDR3 totals 17 residues. V was shortened by 2 bases and J by 0 bases, with 11 bases between the two germline ends. Per the germline V gene, CDR1 is LGHDT and CDR2 is YNNKEL (reference sequence).

This chain links TRBV5-4 with TRBJ2-7, with 9 bases matching TRBD1. This CDR3 contains 15 residues. V trimming: 4 bases; J trimming: 5 bases; junction bases outside the gene matches: 10. Per the germline V gene, CDR1 is SGHNT and CDR2 is YYREEE (reference sequence). The CDR3 here is CASSDRDRERDEQYF. The CDR3 DNA reads as TGTGCCAGCAGCGACCGGGACAGGGAGCGGGACGAGCAGTACTTC.

V and J are TRBV9 and TRBJ2-2, with 16 nucleotides matching TRBD2. The V and J ends lost 5 bases and 6 bases, in that order; junction bases with no gene match: 19. Germline CDR1 and CDR2: SGDLS and YYNGEE. The length of the CDR3 is 21 residues. As DNA, the CDR3 is TGTGCCAGCAGTCCCCTTTCCCCTTCTCCGGGACTAGCGGGAGGGGCCGGGGAGCTGTTTTTT. This translates into CASSPLSPSPGLAGGAGELFF.

This clone was observed a single time. Written as DNA, the CDR3 is TGTGCCAGCCGCCCTAGCGGGTTCTCCTACGAGCAGTACTTC. Encoded protein: CASRPSGFSYEQYF. The rearrangement uses TRBV6-2 or TRBV6-3 and TRBJ2-7; 8 bases are a match to TRBD2. The V gene's germline CDR1 is MNHEY and CDR2 SVGEGT. Losses at the gene ends were 8 bases for V and 0 bases for J; bases not matched to a gene: 6. This CDR3 is built from 14 residues.

The chain couples TRBV3-1 (or the pseudogene TRBV3-2) to TRBJ2-1, with 9 nucleotides matching TRBD2. This CDR3 is built from 14 residues. V was clipped by 3 bases and J by 10 bases; unmatched bases: 7. The V gene's germline CDR1 is LGHDT and CDR2 YNNKEL (reference sequence). This CDR3 reads CASSQTGTSNEQFF. The DNA for the CDR3 is TGTGCCAGCAGCCAGACCGGGACTAGCAACGAGCAGTTCTTC.

The rearrangement links TRBV7-8 to TRBJ2-4; D is perhaps TRBD2 (6 bases). Germline-derived CDR1 and CDR2 are SGHVS and FQNEAQ. CDR3 length: 15 residues. Trimming pared 3 bases from V and 7 bases from J, leaving 16 bases between. CDR3 sequence (DNA): TGTGCCAGCAGCTTGACCGGGGGACTCCGGAACATTCAGTACTTC. This sequence encodes CASSLTGGLRNIQYF.

The chain carries TRBV7-6 and TRBJ2-5; D remains unclear. The CDR3 is 15 residues long. Germline CDR1 reads SGHVS; CDR2 reads FNYEAQ. Deletions cut 6 bases from V and 2 bases from J, with 16 bases between. CDR3 protein: CASSRLPRRQETQYF. CDR3 in DNA: TGTGCCAGCAGTCGATTACCCCGGAGACAAGAGACCCAGTACTTC.

The rearrangement uses TRBV5-1 and TRBJ2-1; 8 bases agree with TRBD2. This CDR3 region has 17 residues. Germline trimming cut 0 bases from V and 7 bases from J; bases unmatched to any gene: 12. Germline V gene sequence: CDR1 SGHRS, CDR2 YFSETQ. The CDR3 protein is CASSLEGGLAGRNEQFF. CDR3 DNA: TGCGCCAGCAGCTTGGAGGGCGGGCTAGCGGGTAGGAATGAGCAGTTCTTC.